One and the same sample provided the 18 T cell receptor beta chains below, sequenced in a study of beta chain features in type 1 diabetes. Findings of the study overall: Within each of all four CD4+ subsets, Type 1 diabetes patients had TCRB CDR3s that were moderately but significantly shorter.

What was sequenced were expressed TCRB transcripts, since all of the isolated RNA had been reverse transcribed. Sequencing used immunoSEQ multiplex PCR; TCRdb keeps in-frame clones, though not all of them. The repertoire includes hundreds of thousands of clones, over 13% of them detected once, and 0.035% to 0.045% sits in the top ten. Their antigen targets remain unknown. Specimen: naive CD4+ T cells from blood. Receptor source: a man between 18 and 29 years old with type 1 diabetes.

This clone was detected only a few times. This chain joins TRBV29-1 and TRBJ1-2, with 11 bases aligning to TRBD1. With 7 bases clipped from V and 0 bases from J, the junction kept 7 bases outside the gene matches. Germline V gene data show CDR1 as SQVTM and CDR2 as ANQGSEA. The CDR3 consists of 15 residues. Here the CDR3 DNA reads TGCAGCGCCTATTCGGACAGGGGGCCTAACTATGGCTACACCTTC. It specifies CSAYSDRGPNYGYTF.

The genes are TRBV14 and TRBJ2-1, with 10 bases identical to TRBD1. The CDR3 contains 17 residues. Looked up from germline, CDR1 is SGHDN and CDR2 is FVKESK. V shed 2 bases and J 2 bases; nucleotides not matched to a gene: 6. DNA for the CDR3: TGTGCCAGCAGCCAAAAGACAGGGGGCTTTCCCTACAATGAGCAGTTCTTC. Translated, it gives CASSQKTGGFPYNEQFF.

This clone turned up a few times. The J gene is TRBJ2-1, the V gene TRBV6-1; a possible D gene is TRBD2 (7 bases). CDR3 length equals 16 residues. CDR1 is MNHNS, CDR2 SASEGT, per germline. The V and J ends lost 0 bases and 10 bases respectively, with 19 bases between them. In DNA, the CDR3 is TGTGCCAGCAGTGAAGCAGGGGGGGCGCTTTTTGGCGAGCAGTTCTTC. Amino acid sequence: CASSEAGGALFGEQFF.

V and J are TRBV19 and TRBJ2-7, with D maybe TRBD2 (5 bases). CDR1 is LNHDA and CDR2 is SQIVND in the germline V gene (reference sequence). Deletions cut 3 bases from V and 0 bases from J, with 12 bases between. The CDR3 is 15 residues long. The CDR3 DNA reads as TGTGCCAGTAGTATCTTGACGGGAAGCTCCTACGAGCAGTACTTC. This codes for CASSILTGSSYEQYF.

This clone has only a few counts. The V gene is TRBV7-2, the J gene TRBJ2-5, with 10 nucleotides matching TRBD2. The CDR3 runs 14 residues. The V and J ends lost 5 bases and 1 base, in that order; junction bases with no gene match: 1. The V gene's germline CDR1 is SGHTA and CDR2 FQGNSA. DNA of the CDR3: TGTGCCAGCAGCCCTAGCGGGAGCCAAGAGACCCAGTACTTC. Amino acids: CASSPSGSQETQYF.

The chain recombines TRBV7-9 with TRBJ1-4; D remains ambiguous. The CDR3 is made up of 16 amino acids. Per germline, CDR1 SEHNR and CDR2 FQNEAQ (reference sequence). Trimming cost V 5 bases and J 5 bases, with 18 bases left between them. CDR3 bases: TGTGCCAGCAGCCCGCGGTCGGACGGGAGAAATGAAAAACTGTTTTTT. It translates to CASSPRSDGRNEKLFF.

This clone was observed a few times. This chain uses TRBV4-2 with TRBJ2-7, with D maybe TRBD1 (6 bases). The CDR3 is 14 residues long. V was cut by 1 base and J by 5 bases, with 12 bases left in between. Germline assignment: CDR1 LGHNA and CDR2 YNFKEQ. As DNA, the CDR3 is TGTGCCAGCAGCCAAGTCGACAGGACGGACGAGCAGTACTTC. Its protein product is CASSQVDRTDEQYF.

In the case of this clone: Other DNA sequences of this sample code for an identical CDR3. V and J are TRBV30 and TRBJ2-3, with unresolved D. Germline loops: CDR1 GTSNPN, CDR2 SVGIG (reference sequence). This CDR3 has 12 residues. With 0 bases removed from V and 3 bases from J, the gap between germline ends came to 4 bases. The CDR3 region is CAWSVTTDTQYF. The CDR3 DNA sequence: TGTGCCTGGAGTGTAACAACAGATACGCAGTATTTT.

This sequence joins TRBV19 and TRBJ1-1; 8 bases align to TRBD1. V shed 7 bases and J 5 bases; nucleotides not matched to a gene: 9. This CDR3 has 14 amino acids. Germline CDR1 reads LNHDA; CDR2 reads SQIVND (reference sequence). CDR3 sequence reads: CASTADRALTEAFF. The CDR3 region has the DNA TGTGCCAGTACCGCGGACAGGGCCTTAACTGAAGCTTTCTTT.

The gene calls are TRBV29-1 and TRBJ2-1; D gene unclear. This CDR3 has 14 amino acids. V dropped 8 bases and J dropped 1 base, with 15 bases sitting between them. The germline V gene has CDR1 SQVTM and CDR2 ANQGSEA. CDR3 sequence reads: CSCTDGASYNEQFF. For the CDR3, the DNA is TGCAGCTGCACTGACGGTGCTTCCTACAATGAGCAGTTCTTC.

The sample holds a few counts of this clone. DNA for the CDR3: TGCGCCAGCAGCCCGGACGGCACAGATACGCAGTATTTT. Translated: CASSPDGTDTQYF. The rearrangement uses TRBV5-1 and TRBJ2-3; D remains unclear. V lost 4 bases and J 1 base, leaving 7 bases between the germline ends. The germline CDR1 and CDR2 sequences are SGHRS and YFSETQ. The CDR3 consists of 13 residues.

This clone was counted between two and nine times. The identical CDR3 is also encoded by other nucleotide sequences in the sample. The CDR3 is CASSEGETQYF. The CDR3, as DNA: TGTGCCAGCAGTGAAGGGGAGACCCAGTACTTC. This chain uses TRBV2 with TRBJ2-5; the D is unclear. Germline assignment: CDR1 SNHLY and CDR2 FYNNEI. This CDR3 has 11 amino acids. Deletions cut 1 base from V and 5 bases from J, with 2 bases between. Supplemented by reference TRBV2 and TRBJ2-5, the full variable domain reads EPEVTQTPSHQVTQMGQEVILRCVPISNHLYFYWYRQILGQKVEFLVSFYNNEISEKSEIFDDQFSVERPDGSNFTLKIRSTKLEDSAMYFCASSEGETQYFGPGTRLLVL.

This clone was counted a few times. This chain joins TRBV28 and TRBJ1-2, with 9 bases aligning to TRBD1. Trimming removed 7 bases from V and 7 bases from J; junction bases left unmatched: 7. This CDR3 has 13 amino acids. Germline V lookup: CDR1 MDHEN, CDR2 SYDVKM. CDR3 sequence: CASTSDRGGGYTF. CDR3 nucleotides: TGTGCCAGCACGTCGGACAGGGGTGGTGGCTACACCTTC.

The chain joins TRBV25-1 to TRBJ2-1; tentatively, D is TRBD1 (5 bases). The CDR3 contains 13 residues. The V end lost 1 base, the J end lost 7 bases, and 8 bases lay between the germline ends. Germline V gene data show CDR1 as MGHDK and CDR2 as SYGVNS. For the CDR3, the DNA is TGTGCCAGCAGTGAATTGAGACAGAATGAGCAGTTCTTC. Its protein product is CASSELRQNEQFF.

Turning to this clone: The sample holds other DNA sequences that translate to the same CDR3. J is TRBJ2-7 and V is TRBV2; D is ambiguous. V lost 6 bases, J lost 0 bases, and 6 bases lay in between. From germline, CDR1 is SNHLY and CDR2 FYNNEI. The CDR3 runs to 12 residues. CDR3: CASSPSSYEQYF. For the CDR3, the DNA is TGTGCCAGCAGCCCGAGCTCCTACGAGCAGTACTTC.

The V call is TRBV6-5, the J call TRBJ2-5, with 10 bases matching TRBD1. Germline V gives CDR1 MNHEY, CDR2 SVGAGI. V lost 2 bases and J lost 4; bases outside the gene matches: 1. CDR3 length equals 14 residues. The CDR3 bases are TGTGCCAGCAGTTACGGGACAGGGGCAGAGACCCAGTACTTC. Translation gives CASSYGTGAETQYF.

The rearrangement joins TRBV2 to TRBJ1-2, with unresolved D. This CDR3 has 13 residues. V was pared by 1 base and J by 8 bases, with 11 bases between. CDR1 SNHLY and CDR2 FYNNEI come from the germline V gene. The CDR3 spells CASSEGRWRGYTF. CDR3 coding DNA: TGTGCCAGCAGTGAAGGCAGGTGGAGGGGCTACACCTTC.

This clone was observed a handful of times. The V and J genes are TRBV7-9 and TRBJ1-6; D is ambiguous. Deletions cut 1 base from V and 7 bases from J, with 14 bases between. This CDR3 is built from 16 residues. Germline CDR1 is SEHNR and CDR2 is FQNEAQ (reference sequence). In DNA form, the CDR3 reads TGTGCCAGCAGCTTAGGAACGGGCGGAAGAAATTCACCCCTCCACTTT. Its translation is CASSLGTGGRNSPLHF.